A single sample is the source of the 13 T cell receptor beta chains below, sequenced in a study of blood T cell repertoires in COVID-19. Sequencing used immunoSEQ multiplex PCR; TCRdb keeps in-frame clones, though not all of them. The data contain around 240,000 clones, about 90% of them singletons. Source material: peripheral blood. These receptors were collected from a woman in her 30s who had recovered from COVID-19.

CDR3 in DNA: TGCGCCAGCAGCGAAGACCAGGGGGGCTACACCTTC. Translated: CASSEDQGGYTF. V and J are TRBV5-1 and TRBJ1-2; D might be TRBD1 (6 bases). Germline V gives CDR1 SGHRS, CDR2 YFSETQ. The germline V and J ends were trimmed by 4 bases and 8 bases, with 12 bases remaining between them. The CDR3 length is 12 residues.

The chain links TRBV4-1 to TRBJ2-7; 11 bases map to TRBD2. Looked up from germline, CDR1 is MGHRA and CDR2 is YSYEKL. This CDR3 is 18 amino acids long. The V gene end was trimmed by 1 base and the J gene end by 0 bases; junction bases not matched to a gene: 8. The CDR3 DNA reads TGCGCCAGCAGCCAAGTGGGCCTAGCGGGGGGAAACTCCTACGAGCAGTACTTC. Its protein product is CASSQVGLAGGNSYEQYF.

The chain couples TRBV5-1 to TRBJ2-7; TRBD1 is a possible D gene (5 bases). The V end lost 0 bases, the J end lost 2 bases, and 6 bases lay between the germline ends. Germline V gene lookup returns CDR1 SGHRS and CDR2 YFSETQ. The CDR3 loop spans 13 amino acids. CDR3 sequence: CASSLAGPYEQYF. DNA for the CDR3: TGCGCCAGCAGCTTGGCAGGGCCCTACGAGCAGTACTTC.

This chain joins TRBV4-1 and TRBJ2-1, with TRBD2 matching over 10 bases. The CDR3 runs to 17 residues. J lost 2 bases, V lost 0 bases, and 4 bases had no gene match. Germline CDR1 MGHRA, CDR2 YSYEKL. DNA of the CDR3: TGCGCCAGCAGCCAAGAACGGCTAGCGGGGGCCTACAATGAGCAGTTCTTC. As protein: CASSQERLAGAYNEQFF.

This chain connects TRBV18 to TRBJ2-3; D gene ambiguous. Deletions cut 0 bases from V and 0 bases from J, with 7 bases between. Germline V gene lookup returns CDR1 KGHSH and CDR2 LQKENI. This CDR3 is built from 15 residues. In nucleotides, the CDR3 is TGTGCCAGCTCACCACCGACAACTAGCACAGATACGCAGTATTTT. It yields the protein CASSPPTTSTDTQYF. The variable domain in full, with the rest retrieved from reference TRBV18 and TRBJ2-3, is NAGVMQNPRHLVRRRGQEARLRCSPMKGHSHVYWYRQLPEEGLKFMVYLQKENIIDESGMPKERFSAEFPKEGPSILRIQQVVRGDSAAYFCASSPPTTSTDTQYFGPGTRLTVL.

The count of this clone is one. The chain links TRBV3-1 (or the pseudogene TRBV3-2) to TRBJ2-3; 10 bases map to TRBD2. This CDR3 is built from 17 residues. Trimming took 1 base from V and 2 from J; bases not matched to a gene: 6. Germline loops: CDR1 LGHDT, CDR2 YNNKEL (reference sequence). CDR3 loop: CASSQASGGAHTDTQYF. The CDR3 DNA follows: TGTGCCAGCAGCCAAGCCAGCGGGGGGGCACACACAGATACGCAGTATTTT.

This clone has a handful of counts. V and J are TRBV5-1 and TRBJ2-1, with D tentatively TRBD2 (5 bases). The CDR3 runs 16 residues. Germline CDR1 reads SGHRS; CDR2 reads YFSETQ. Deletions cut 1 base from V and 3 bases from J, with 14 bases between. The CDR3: CASSLPAGRFYNEQFF. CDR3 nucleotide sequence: TGCGCCAGCAGCTTGCCGGCGGGCAGATTCTACAATGAGCAGTTCTTC.

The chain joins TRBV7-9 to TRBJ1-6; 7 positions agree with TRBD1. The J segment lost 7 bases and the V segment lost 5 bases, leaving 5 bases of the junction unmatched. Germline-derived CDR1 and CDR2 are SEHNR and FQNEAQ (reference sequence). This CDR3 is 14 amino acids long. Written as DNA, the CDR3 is TGTGCCAGCAGCCCCGGGACAGAGAATTCACCCCTCCACTTT. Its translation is CASSPGTENSPLHF.

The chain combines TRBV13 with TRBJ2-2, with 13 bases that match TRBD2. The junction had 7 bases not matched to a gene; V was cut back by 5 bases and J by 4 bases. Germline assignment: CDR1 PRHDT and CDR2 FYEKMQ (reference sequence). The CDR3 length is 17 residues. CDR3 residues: CASSTRLAGGSTGELFF. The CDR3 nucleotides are TGTGCCAGCAGCACCCGACTAGCGGGGGGATCCACCGGGGAGCTGTTTTTT. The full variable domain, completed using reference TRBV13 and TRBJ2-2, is AAGVIQSPRHLIKEKRETATLKCYPIPRHDTVYWYQQGPGQDPQFLISFYEKMQSDKGSIPDRFSAQQFSDYHSELNMSSLELGDSALYFCASSTRLAGGSTGELFFGEGSRLTVL.

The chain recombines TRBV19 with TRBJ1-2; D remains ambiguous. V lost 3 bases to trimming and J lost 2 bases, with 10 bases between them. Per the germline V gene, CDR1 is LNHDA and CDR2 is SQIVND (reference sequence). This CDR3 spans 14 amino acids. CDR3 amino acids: CASSIYGVNYGYTF. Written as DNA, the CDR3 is TGTGCCAGTAGTATCTACGGGGTGAACTATGGCTACACCTTC.

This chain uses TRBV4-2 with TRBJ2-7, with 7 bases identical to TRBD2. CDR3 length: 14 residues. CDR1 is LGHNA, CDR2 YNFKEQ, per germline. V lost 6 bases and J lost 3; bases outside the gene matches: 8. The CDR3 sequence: CASRLLGGSYEQYF. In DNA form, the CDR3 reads TGTGCCAGCAGGCTCCTCGGGGGGAGCTACGAGCAGTACTTC.

The CDR3 nucleotides are TGCAGCGCAGTGGACACCTCAACTAATGAAAAACTGTTTTTT. It yields the protein CSAVDTSTNEKLFF. The rearrangement joins TRBV29-1 to TRBJ1-4, with D possibly TRBD1 on 5 matching bases. The CDR3 has 14 amino acids. V lost 7 bases and J lost 0, with 12 bases in between. Germline V CDR1 and CDR2: SQVTM, ANQGSEA.

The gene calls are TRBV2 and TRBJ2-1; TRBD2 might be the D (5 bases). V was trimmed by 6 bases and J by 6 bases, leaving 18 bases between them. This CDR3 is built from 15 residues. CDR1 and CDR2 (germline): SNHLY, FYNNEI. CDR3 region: CASRPGPPRGNEQFF. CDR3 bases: TGTGCCAGCAGGCCCGGGCCTCCTCGGGGCAATGAGCAGTTCTTC. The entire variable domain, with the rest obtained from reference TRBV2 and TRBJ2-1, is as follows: EPEVTQTPSHQVTQMGQEVILRCVPISNHLYFYWYRQILGQKVEFLVSFYNNEISEKSEIFDDQFSVERPDGSNFTLKIRSTKLEDSAMYFCASRPGPPRGNEQFFGPGTRLTVL.